This is a list of T cell receptor beta chains from one sample in a study of cytomegalovirus exposure and HLA in healthy donors. TCRdb's copy holds only in-frame clones and misses some; the assay was immunoSEQ multiplex PCR. Of 150,000 or so clones in the sample, approximately 80% were seen once. Sample: PBMCs. Receptors originate from a man between 45 and 60 years old in good health and CMV-seronegative. CDR3s include the opening cysteine and the closing phenylalanine or tryptophan. Each record gives: clone size, D gene, V gene, J gene, CDR3 DNA, CDR3 protein. D genes are given only for firm matches. Size tells how often a clone was seen (once, few, many) or the class of an expanded clone, and some rows leave it out.

NA,NA,TRBV5-1,TRBJ2-1,TGCGCCAGCAGCTCAACCCTAGGGGGGGGCAATGAGCAGTTCTTC,CASSSTLGGGNEQFF
NA,TRBD2,TRBV11-3,TRBJ2-5,TGTGCCAGCAGCACACTAGCGTCAGAGACCCAGTACTTC,CASSTLASETQYF
NA,TRBD1,TRBV5-6,TRBJ2-3,TGTGCCAGCAGCAGGGACAGGGCATCAGATACGCAGTATTTT,CASSRDRASDTQYF
NA,NA,TRBV2,TRBJ1-4,TGTGCCACCGAGAGGGGGTTGTCTAATGAAAAACTGTTTTTT,CATERGLSNEKLFF
NA,TRBD1,TRBV30,TRBJ1-2,TGTGCCTGGAACCCCTCAAAATTGGGACAGGGCTCCCTGTACACCTTC,CAWNPSKLGQGSLYTF
NA,TRBD2,TRBV27,TRBJ2-5,TGTGCCAGCAGTCTAAGGACTAGCCGAGAGACCCAGTACTTC,CASSLRTSRETQYF
NA,NA,TRBV19,TRBJ2-5,TGTGCCAGTAGTAGTTCAGGCGGCGGGGGCGGGCAGACCCAGTACTTC,CASSSSGGGGGQTQYF
NA,NA,TRBV6-1,TRBJ2-5,TGTGCCAGCAGGCCGCCAGGTCAAGAGACCCAGTACTTC,CASRPPGQETQYF
NA,NA,TRBV7-7,TRBJ2-7,TGTGCTAGCAGCTTACTCGCGGGGTCCTACGAGCAGTACTTC,CASSLLAGSYEQYF
NA,NA,TRBV28,TRBJ1-5,TGTGCCAGCAGTTCGGAGAATCAGCCCCAGCATTTT,CASSSENQPQHF
NA,NA,TRBV14,TRBJ2-1,TGTGCCAGCAGCCAAGATGGAGGACTGGCAAACAATGAGCAGTTCTTC,CASSQDGGLANNEQFF
few,TRBD1,TRBV7-9,TRBJ1-2,TGTGCCAGCAGCTCTGACAGGGTGGGCTATGGCTACACCTTC,CASSSDRVGYGYTF
once,NA,TRBV30,TRBJ1-5,TGTGCCTGGAGTCCACAAGGCACAGATCAGCCCCAGCATTTT,CAWSPQGTDQPQHF
NA,NA,TRBV19,TRBJ1-6,TGTGCCAGTAGTATCCGGGGTCAAAATTCACCCTTCCACTTT,CASSIRGQNSPFHF
NA,NA,TRBV5-1,TRBJ2-3,TGCGCCAGCAGCAACGTAGCTAGCACAGATACGCAGTATTTT,CASSNVASTDTQYF
NA,TRBD2,TRBV5-1,TRBJ2-5,TGCGCCAGTAGACTAGCGGGATCGAAGGGGCAAGAGACCCAGTACTTC,CASRLAGSKGQETQYF
NA,TRBD1,TRBV9,TRBJ2-7,TGTGCCAGCAGCGGACAGGGTTACGAGCAGTACTTC,CASSGQGYEQYF
NA,NA,TRBV5-6,TRBJ2-7,TGTGCCAGCAGCCCAGCGGGCATGACCTACGAGCAGTACTTC,CASSPAGMTYEQYF
NA,NA,TRBV5-4,TRBJ1-1,TGTGCCAGCAGCTTACGGCTTCAGAGCGGCGAAGCTTTCTTT,CASSLRLQSGEAFF
NA,NA,TRBV7-2,TRBJ1-2,TGTGCCAGCAGCTTAAGGACCGCAGGGGATCTCTATGGCTACACCTTC,CASSLRTAGDLYGYTF
once,TRBD2,TRBV2,TRBJ2-7,TGTGCCAGCGTTGCGGGAGGTGGATCCTACGAGCAGTACTTC,CASVAGGGSYEQYF
NA,NA,TRBV29-1,TRBJ2-5,TGCAGCGTTGCTCGGGAGACCCAGTACTTC,CSVARETQYF
few,NA,TRBV5-1,TRBJ1-5,TGCGCCAGCAGCTTGGGTGGGGGAGGACAGCCCCAGCATTTT,CASSLGGGGQPQHF
NA,TRBD1,TRBV5-6,TRBJ1-3,TGTGCCAGCAGCTTGAAGACAGGGGGGGAAAACACCATATATTTT,CASSLKTGGENTIYF